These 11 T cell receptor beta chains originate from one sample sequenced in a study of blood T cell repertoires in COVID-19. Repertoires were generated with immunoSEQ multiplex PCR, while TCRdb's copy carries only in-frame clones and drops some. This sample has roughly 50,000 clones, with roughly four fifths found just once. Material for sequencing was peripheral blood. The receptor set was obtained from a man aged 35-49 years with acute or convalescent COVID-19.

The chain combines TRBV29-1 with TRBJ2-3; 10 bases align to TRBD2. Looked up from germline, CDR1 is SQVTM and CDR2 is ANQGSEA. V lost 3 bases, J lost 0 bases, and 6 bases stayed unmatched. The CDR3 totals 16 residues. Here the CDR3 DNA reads TGCAGCGTTGACGGACTAGCGGCTACTAGCACAGATACGCAGTATTTT. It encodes CSVDGLAATSTDTQYF.

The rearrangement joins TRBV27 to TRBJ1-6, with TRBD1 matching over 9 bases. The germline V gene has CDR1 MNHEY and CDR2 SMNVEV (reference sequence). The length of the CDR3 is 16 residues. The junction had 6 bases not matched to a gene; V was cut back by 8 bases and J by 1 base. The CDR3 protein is CASRGQGGSYNSPLHF. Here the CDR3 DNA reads TGTGCCAGCCGGGGACAGGGTGGGTCCTATAATTCACCCCTCCACTTT.

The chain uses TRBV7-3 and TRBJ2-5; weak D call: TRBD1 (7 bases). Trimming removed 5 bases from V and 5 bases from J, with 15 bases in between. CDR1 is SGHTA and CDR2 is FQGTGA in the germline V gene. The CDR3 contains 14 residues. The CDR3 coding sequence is TGTGCCAGCAGCCCCGGAGGGGGCGGGGAGACCCAGTACTTC. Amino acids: CASSPGGGGETQYF.

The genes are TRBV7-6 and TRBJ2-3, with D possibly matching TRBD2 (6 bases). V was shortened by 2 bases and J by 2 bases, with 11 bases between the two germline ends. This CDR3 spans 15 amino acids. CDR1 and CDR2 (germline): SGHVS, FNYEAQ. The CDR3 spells CASSLLGLITDTQYF. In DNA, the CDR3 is TGTGCCAGCAGCTTATTGGGACTTATCACAGATACGCAGTATTTT.

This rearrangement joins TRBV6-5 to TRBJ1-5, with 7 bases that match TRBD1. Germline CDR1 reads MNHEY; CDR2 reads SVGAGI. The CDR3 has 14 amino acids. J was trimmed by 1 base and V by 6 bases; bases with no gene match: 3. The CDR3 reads CASSRDRSNQPQHF. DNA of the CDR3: TGTGCCAGCAGCCGGGACAGAAGCAATCAGCCCCAGCATTTT.

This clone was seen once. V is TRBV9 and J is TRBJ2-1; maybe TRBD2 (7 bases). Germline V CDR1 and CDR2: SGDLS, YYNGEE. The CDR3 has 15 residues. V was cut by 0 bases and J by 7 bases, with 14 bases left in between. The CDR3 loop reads CASSVERGGFNEQFF. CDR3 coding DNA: TGTGCCAGCAGCGTAGAGAGGGGGGGCTTTAATGAGCAGTTCTTC.

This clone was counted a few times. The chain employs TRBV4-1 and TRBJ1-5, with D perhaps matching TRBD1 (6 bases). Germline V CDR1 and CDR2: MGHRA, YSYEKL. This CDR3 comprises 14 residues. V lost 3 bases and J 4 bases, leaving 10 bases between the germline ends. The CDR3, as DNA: TGCGCCAGCAGCCACAGCCAGGGGAATCAGCCCCAGCATTTT. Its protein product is CASSHSQGNQPQHF.

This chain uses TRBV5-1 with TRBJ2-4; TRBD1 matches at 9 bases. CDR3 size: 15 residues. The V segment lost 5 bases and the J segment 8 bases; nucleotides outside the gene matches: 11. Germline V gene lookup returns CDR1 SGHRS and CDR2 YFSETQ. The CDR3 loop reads CASSLTGGSWDIQYF. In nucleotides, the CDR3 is TGCGCCAGCAGTCTGACAGGGGGTAGCTGGGACATTCAGTACTTC.

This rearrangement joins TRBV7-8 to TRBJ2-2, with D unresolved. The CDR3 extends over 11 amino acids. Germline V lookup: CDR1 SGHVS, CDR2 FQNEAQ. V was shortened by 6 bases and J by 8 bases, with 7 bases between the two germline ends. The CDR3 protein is CASRQTGELFF. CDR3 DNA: TGTGCCAGCAGACAAACAGGGGAGCTGTTTTTT.

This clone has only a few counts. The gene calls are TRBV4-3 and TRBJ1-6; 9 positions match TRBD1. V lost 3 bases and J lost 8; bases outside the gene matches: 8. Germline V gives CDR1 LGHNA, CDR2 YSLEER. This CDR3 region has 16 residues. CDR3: CASSHDYRGRDSPLHF. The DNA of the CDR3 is TGCGCCAGCAGCCATGATTACAGGGGGCGGGATTCACCCCTCCACTTT.

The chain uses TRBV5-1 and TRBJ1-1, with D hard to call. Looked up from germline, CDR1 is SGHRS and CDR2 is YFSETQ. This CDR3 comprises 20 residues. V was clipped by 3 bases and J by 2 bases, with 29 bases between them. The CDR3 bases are TGCGCCAGCAGCTATGGCCCTAGTGAGACGGCACCCTATATTAACACTGAAGCTTTCTTT. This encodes CASSYGPSETAPYINTEAFF. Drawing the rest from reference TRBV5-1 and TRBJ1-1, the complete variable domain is KAGVTQTPRYLIKTRGQQVTLSCSPISGHRSVSWYQQTPGQGLQFLFEYFSETQRNKGNFPGRFSGRQFSNSRSEMNVSTLELGDSALYLCASSYGPSETAPYINTEAFFGQGTRLTVV.